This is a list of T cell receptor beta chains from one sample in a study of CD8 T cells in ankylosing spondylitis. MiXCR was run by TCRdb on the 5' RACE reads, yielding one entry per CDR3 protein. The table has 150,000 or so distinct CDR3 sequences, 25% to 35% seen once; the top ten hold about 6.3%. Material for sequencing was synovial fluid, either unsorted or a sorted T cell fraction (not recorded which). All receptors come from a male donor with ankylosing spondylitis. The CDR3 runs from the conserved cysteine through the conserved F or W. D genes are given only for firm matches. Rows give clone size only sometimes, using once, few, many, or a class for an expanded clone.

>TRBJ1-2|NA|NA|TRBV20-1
TGCAGTGCTAGAACGCGGAATCTAGCGGTGGGGGTGAGCTATGGCTACACCTTC
CSARTRNLAVGVSYGYTF
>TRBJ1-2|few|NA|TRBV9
TGTGCCAGCAGCGCCCTCGACGGGCAAAACTATGGCTACACCTTC
CASSALDGQNYGYTF
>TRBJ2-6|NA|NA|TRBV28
TGTGCCACAGAGGGGGTCGGGTCTGGGGCCAACGTCCTGACTTTC
CATEGVGSGANVLTF
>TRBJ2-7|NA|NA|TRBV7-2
TGTGCCAGCAGCTTAGGGGTCGGTACCCAATACGAGCAGTACTTC
CASSLGVGTQYEQYF
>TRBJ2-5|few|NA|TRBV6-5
TGTGCCAGCAGTTATGGGGGCCTCTCTGGGGAGACCCAGTACTTC
CASSYGGLSGETQYF
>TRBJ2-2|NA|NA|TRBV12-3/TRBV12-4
TGTGCCAGCAGTCTGGAGAGCGGCGGGGAGCTGTTTTTT
CASSLESGGELFF
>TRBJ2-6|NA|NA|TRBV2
TGTGCCAGCAGTGCTGGAGGGGGAACGGGGGCCAACGTCCTGACTTTC
CASSAGGGTGANVLTF
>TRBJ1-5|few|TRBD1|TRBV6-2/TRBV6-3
TGTGCCAGCAGGCAGACAGGGGACAATCAGCCCCAGCATTTT
CASRQTGDNQPQHF
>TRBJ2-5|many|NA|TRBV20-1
TGCAGTGCTCCTAGGAGACTAGGAGAGACCCAGTACTTC
CSAPRRLGETQYF
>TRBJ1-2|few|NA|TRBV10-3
TGTGCCATCAGTCCCAATACTAACTATGGCTACACCTTC
CAISPNTNYGYTF